The source of this TCR beta chain is a study of T-cell reconstitution after alpha-beta-depleted transplantation in children. The CDR3 is 13 amino acids. Germline assignment: CDR1 SQVTM and CDR2 ANQGSEA. With V trimmed by 6 bases and J by 5 bases, 7 bases remained unmatched. This clonotype has ten or more counts. The TCRbeta library incorporated unique molecular identifiers. MiXCR was run by TCRdb on the PCR reads, yielding one entry per CDR3 protein. The sample lists about 610,000 distinct CDR3 sequences, about 10% occurring once. The sample in question was PBMCs from the stem cell graft donor, obtained from the stem cell graft. This clonotype was obtained from a human donor who donated a stem cell graft to a child with acute myeloid leukemia. This chain joins TRBV29-1 and TRBJ1-1; TRBD1 matches 9 bases. As DNA, the CDR3 is TGCAGCGTCAGTACAGGGGGCAGAACTGAAGCTTTCTTT. Amino acid sequence: CSVSTGGRTEAFF.